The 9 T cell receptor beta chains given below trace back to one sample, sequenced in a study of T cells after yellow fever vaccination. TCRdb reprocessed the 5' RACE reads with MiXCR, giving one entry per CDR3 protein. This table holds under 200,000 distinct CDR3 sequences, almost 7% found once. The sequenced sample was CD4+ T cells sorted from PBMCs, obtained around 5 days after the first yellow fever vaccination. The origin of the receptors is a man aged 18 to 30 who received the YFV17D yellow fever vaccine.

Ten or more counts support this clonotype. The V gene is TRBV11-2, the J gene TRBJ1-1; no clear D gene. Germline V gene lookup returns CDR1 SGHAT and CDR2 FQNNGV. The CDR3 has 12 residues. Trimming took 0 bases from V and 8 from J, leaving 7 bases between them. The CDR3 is CASSLDWAEAFF. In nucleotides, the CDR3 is TGTGCCAGCAGCTTAGATTGGGCGGAAGCTTTCTTT. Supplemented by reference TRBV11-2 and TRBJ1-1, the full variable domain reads EAGVAQSPRYKIIEKRQSVAFWCNPISGHATLYWYQQILGQGPKLLIQFQNNGVVDDSQLPKDRFSAERLKGVDSTLKIQPAKLEDSAVYLCASSLDWAEAFFGQGTRLTVV.

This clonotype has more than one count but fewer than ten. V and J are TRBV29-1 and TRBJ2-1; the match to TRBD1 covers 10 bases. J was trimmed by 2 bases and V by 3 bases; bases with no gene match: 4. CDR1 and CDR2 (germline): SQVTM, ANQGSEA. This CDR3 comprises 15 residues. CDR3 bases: TGCAGCGTTGAGGGACAGGGGTATACCTACAATGAGCAGTTCTTC. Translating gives CSVEGQGYTYNEQFF.

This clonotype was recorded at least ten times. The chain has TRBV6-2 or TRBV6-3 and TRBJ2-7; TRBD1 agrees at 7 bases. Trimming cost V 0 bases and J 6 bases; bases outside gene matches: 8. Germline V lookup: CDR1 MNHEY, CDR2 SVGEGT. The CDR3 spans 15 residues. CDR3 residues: CASSYSPKGGIEQYV. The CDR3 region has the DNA TGTGCCAGCAGTTACTCCCCTAAAGGGGGCATCGAGCAGTACGTC.

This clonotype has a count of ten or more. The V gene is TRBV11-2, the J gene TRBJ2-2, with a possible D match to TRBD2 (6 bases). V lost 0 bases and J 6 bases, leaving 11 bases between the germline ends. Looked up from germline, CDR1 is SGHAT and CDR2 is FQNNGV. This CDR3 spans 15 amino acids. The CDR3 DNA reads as TGTGCCAGCAGCTTAGAGATCGCGGGGTCCGGGGAGCTGTTTTTT. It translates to CASSLEIAGSGELFF. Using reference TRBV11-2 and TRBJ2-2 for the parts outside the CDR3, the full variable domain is EAGVAQSPRYKIIEKRQSVAFWCNPISGHATLYWYQQILGQGPKLLIQFQNNGVVDDSQLPKDRFSAERLKGVDSTLKIQPAKLEDSAVYLCASSLEIAGSGELFFGEGSRLTVL.

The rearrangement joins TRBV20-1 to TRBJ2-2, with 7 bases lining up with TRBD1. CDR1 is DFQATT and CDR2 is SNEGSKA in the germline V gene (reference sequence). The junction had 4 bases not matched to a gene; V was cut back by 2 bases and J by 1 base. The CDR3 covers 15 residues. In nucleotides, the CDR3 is TGCAGTGCTAGACCCGGACAGGTGAACACCGGGGAGCTGTTTTTT. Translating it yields CSARPGQVNTGELFF.

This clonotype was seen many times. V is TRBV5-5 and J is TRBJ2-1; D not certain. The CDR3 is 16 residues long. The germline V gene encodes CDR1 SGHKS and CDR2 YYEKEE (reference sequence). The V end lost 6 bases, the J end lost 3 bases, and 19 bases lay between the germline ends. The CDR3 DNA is TGTGCCAGCACCCTCATAGGCTGGACGGGCTACAATGAGCAGTTCTTC. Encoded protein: CASTLIGWTGYNEQFF.

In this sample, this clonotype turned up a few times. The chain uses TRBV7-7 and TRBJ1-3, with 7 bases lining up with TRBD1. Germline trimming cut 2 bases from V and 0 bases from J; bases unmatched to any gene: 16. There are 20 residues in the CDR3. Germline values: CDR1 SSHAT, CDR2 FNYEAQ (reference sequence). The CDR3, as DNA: TGTGCCAGCAGCTTACCCTTAGAACCCGATACAGGGGTCTCTGGAAACACCATATATTTT. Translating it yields CASSLPLEPDTGVSGNTIYF.

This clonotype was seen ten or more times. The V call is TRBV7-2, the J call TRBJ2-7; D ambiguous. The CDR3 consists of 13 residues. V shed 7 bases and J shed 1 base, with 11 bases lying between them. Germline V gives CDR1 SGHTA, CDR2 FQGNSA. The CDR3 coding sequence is TGTGCCAGCACCCCCGGTTCTTCCTACGAGCAGTACTTC. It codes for CASTPGSSYEQYF.

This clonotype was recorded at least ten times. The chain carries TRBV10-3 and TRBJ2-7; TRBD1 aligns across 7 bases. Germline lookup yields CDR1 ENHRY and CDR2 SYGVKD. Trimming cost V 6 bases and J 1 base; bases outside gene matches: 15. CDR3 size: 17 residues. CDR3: CAISLEMKGARSYEQYF. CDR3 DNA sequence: TGTGCCATCAGCTTGGAGATGAAGGGGGCAAGGTCCTACGAGCAGTACTTC.